This entry describes one T cell receptor (beta chain). Template switching introduced a universal primer site, and the cDNA bore unique molecular identifiers. One entry per CDR3 protein results from TCRdb running MiXCR on the 5' RACE reads. The sample carries approximately 410,000 distinct CDR3 sequences, approximately 17% recorded once. The V end was cut by 5 bases, the J end by 14 bases, with 15 bases between. CDR3 length equals 11 residues. The data belong to a study of identical twins. The chain recombines TRBV12-3 or TRBV12-4 with TRBJ1-2; D is undetermined. The TCR originated in a man in his forties or fifties in good health. The sequencing sample was made of naive T cells sorted from blood. Here the CDR3 reads CASSQRADWTF. In nucleotides, the CDR3 is TGTGCCAGCAGTCAAAGAGCGGACTGGACCTTC.